This T cell receptor beta chain was captured by sequencing in a study of Graves' ophthalmopathy and Graves' hyperthyroidism. As for the study in general: Peripheral blood was collected at initial diagnosis, before any treatment.

Study-level findings and limits: Ophthalmopathy progression predictions by the model showed nearly 75% specificity and approximately 71% sensitivity.

The table lists this clonotype with many counts. The antigen is not known. Researchers took RNA transcripts and amplified TCR beta CDR3 regions from them. An opening RT-PCR round employed HTBI primers and preceded a second-round multiplex PCR. TCRdb reanalysed the multiplex PCR reads using MiXCR and keeps one entry per CDR3 protein. The repertoire includes about 220,000 distinct CDR3 sequences, around a fifth of them detected once, and roughly 39% sits in the top ten. The sequence came from a woman aged 50 to 65 with Graves' ophthalmopathy. Sequencing input: peripheral blood.

This chain's CDR3 is CASSRPGGSGANVLTF. The CDR3 nucleotides are TGTGCCAGTAGTAGGCCCGGGGGCTCTGGGGCCAACGTCCTGACTTTC. V is TRBV19 and J is TRBJ2-6; tentative D call: TRBD2 (6 bases). Between the trimmed V and J ends, which lost 4 bases and 0 bases, there was a span of 10 bases. Germline V gene sequence: CDR1 LNHDA, CDR2 SQIVND (reference sequence). The CDR3 is 16 amino acids.